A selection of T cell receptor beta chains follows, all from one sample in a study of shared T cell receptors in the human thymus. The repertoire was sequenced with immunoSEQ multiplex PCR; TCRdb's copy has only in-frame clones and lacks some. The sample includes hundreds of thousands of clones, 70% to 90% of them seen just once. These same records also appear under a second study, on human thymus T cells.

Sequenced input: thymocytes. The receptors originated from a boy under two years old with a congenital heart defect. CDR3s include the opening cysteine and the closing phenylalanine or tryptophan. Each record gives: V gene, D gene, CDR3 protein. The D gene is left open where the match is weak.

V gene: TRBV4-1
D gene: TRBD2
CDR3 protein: CASSQDGGVGLGELFF

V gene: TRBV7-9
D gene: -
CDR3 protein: CASSHLRGTNEKLFF

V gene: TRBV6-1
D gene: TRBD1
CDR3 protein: CASSGDRNIQYF

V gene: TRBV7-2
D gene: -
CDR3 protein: CASSRSGRGSNYGYTF

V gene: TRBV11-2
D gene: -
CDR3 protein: CASSLDGEGRAQSNEQFF

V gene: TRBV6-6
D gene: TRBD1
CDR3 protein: CASSSRTGVNGYTF

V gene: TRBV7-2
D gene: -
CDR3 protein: CASTPKGGANTGELFF

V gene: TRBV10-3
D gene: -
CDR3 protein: CAISERCQGMHGYTF

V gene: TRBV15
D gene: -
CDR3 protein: CATSRARAPGAEAFF

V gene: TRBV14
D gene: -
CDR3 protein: CASSQERGEQYF

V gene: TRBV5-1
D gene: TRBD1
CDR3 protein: CASSSAAPGGCDEQYF

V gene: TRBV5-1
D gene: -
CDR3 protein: CASSLETGRNTEAFF

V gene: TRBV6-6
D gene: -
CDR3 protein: CASNTNRESMNTEAFF

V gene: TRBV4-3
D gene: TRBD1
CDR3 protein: CASSQRTGSLEQYF

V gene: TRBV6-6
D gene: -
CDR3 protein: CASSYRDRNSNQPQHF

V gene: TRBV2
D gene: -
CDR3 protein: CASSDRVNTEAFF

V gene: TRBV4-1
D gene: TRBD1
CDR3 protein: CASSQDTEGARTEAFF

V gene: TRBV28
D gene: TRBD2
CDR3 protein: CASSYTPGGRASETQYF

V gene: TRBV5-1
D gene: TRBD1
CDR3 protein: CASSLAWDRTTGEAFF

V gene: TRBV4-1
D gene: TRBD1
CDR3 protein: CASSQRDRGRGYGYTF

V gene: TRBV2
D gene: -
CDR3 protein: CASSRPNISGANVLTF

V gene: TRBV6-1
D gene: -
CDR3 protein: CASRRGGQPQHF

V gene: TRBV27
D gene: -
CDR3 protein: CASSLGTRGGEQYF